The next 32 T cell receptor beta chains were all read from a single sample in a study of CD8 T cells in ankylosing spondylitis. TCRdb redid the calling of the 5' RACE reads with MiXCR, one entry per CDR3 protein. The table lists just over 300,000 distinct CDR3 sequences, less than 25% of them singletons. Sequenced: blood, either unsorted or a sorted T cell fraction (not recorded which). The receptors originated from a female donor with ankylosing spondylitis or in good health (not recorded which).

This rearrangement joins TRBV18 to TRBJ2-3, with TRBD2 matching 7 bases. The CDR3 has 16 residues. Germline V gives CDR1 KGHSH, CDR2 LQKENI. The V gene end was trimmed by 3 bases and the J gene end by 4 bases; junction bases not matched to a gene: 10. The CDR3 spells CASSPDRSGFADTQYF. In DNA, the CDR3 is TGTGCCAGCTCACCGGACCGTAGCGGGTTCGCAGATACGCAGTATTTT.

The chain combines TRBV12-3 or TRBV12-4 with TRBJ2-3; D not certain. The CDR3 runs to 13 residues. V gave up 8 bases and J gave up 1 base, with 10 bases separating them. The CDR3 is CASGPPGTDTQYF. DNA for the CDR3: TGTGCCAGCGGGCCCCCGGGCACAGATACGCAGTATTTT.

In its sample, this clonotype was seen a few times. The V and J genes are TRBV3-1 and TRBJ1-4; unclear D gene. There are 13 residues in the CDR3. V lost 0 bases to trimming and J lost 8 bases, with 7 bases between them. Looked up from germline, CDR1 is LGHDT and CDR2 is YNNKEL (reference sequence). The CDR3, as DNA: TGTGCCAGCAGCCAAGACCCGGGGGAAAAACTGTTTTTT. Translation: CASSQDPGEKLFF.

This sequence joins TRBV12-3 or TRBV12-4 and TRBJ1-4; D is uncertain. CDR3 length equals 11 residues. V was cut by 7 bases and J by 7 bases, with 7 bases left in between. The CDR3 here is CASTAGEKLFF. CDR3 in DNA: TGTGCCAGCACCGCGGGTGAAAAACTGTTTTTT.

This clonotype has a single count. The gene calls are TRBV7-2 and TRBJ2-7, with D tentatively TRBD2 (5 bases). CDR1 and CDR2 from the germline V gene are SGHTA and FQGNSA. The CDR3 runs 15 residues. Trimming left V 6 bases short and J 6 bases short, with 21 bases between. The CDR3 spells CASSQAGSPRGEQYF. The CDR3 nucleotides are TGTGCCAGCAGTCAAGCCGGGTCCCCTCGGGGCGAGCAGTACTTC.

The V gene is TRBV6-2 or TRBV6-3, the J gene TRBJ2-1, with D tentatively TRBD1 or TRBD2 (6 bases each). CDR1 and CDR2 from the germline V gene are MNHEY and SVGEGT. The V gene lost 4 bases and the J gene lost 7 bases, with 20 bases spanning the gap. CDR3 length equals 16 residues. The CDR3 here is CASSWGLARVRNEQFF. The CDR3 nucleotides read TGTGCCAGCAGTTGGGGGCTAGCGCGAGTCAGGAATGAGCAGTTCTTC.

There are many counts of this clonotype. The chain couples TRBV12-3 or TRBV12-4 to TRBJ1-5; tentatively, D is TRBD1 (5 bases). CDR3 length equals 14 residues. The V end lost 6 bases, the J end lost 7 bases, and 16 bases lay between the germline ends. CDR3: CASRARGLSQPQHF. The CDR3 DNA reads TGTGCCAGCAGGGCCCGGGGCCTCTCGCAGCCCCAGCATTTT.

A few counts support this clonotype. The chain employs TRBV15 and TRBJ1-2, with D hard to call. The CDR3 contains 14 residues. With 3 bases removed from V and 8 bases from J, the gap between germline ends came to 16 bases. Germline values: CDR1 LNHNV, CDR2 YYDKDF (reference sequence). The CDR3: CATSSRTSGLGYTF. CDR3 sequence (DNA): TGTGCCACCAGCAGCCGCACCAGTGGGCTGGGCTACACCTTC.

The CDR3 spells CASRSPYEQYF. The CDR3 bases are TGTGCCAGCCGGTCCCCTTACGAGCAGTACTTC. J is TRBJ2-7 and V is TRBV2; no clear D gene. CDR1 and CDR2 from the germline V gene are SNHLY and FYNNEI. V dropped 8 bases and J dropped 4 bases, with 9 bases sitting between them. The CDR3 is made up of 11 amino acids.

Details on this clonotype: One end of the junction varies from germline; a read error may be responsible. The CDR3 coding sequence is TGTGCCAGCAGCTTAATGCAGACCTCGTCAGGGGGGGCTACCTTC. It encodes CASSLMQTSSGGATF. The chain has TRBV7-2 and TRBJ2-1; D might be TRBD1 or TRBD2, each matching 7 bases. Germline CDR1 reads SGHTA; CDR2 reads FQGNSA. There are 15 residues in the CDR3. Supplemented by reference TRBV7-2 and TRBJ2-1, the full variable domain reads GAGVSQSPSNKVTEKGKDVELRCDPISGHTALYWYRQSLGQGLEFLIYFQGNSAPDKSGLPSDRFSAERTGGSVSTLTIQRTQQEDSAVYLCASSLMQTSSGGATFGPGTRLTVL.

The rearrangement uses TRBV7-6 and TRBJ2-7; the D gene could be TRBD1 or TRBD2 (7 bases each). Germline CDR1 and CDR2: SGHVS and FNYEAQ. The CDR3 has 14 residues. The V end was cut by 4 bases, the J end by 5 bases, with 15 bases between. As DNA, the CDR3 is TGTGCCAGCAGCTGGGAGGGGGCGGTCAACGAGCAGTACTTC. Residues: CASSWEGAVNEQYF.

The chain couples TRBV29-1 to TRBJ2-3; D gene ambiguous. V was pared by 0 bases and J by 0 bases, with 13 bases between. Per the germline V gene, CDR1 is SQVTM and CDR2 is ANQGSEA. The CDR3 extends over 16 amino acids. For the CDR3, the DNA is TGCAGCGTTGAAGATCCAACCCACCATAGCACAGATACGCAGTATTTT. Protein sequence: CSVEDPTHHSTDTQYF.

The J gene is TRBJ2-4, the V gene TRBV5-6, with D unresolved. With 3 bases removed from V and 1 base from J, the gap between germline ends came to 8 bases. Germline values: CDR1 SGHDT, CDR2 YYEEEE. The CDR3 runs 14 residues. CDR3 coding DNA: TGTGCCAGCAGCTGGGGATCTGCCAAAAACATTCAGTACTTC. The encoded protein is CASSWGSAKNIQYF.

This clonotype was detected only a few times. This chain uses TRBV5-1 with TRBJ2-1; 7 nucleotides match TRBD1. V was pared by 2 bases and J by 2 bases, with 4 bases of the junction left unmatched. CDR3 size: 15 residues. Germline values: CDR1 SGHRS, CDR2 YFSETQ. CDR3 coding DNA: TGCGCCAGCAGCTTCCTTGGGACAGCCTACAATGAGCAGTTCTTC. Translation: CASSFLGTAYNEQFF.

The chain recombines TRBV5-1 with TRBJ2-6, with 7 nucleotides matching TRBD1. Germline V CDR1 and CDR2: SGHRS, YFSETQ. V gave up 4 bases and J gave up 4 bases; unmatched junction bases: 5. The CDR3 runs 15 residues. The CDR3 DNA is TGCGCCAGCAGCGGGACAGTACCCGGGGCCAACGTCCTGACTTTC. Its protein product is CASSGTVPGANVLTF.

The chain uses TRBV20-1 and TRBJ2-1, with D maybe TRBD2 (6 bases). The CDR3 length is 11 residues. V lost 6 bases and J lost 8, with 11 bases in between. CDR1 DFQATT and CDR2 SNEGSKA come from the germline V gene (reference sequence). The CDR3 is CSARLVHEQFF. CDR3 coding DNA: TGCAGTGCGAGACTAGTGCATGAGCAGTTCTTC.

This clonotype was observed once. The genes are TRBV28 and TRBJ2-1; 10 nucleotides align to TRBD1. This CDR3 is built from 15 residues. V lost 6 bases and J lost 9; bases outside the gene matches: 11. CDR1 and CDR2 from the germline V gene are MDHEN and SYDVKM. The CDR3 spells CASSPPGQGLREQFF. CDR3 DNA: TGTGCCAGCAGCCCTCCGGGACAGGGGCTGCGTGAGCAGTTCTTC.

This clonotype was seen a few times. The chain uses TRBV29-1 and TRBJ2-3; 11 nucleotides agree with TRBD2. Germline CDR1 SQVTM, CDR2 ANQGSEA. The ends lost 3 bases at V and 3 bases at J; junction bases unmatched: 5. The CDR3 totals 15 residues. CDR3 coding DNA: TGCAGCGTTGATACTAGCGGGAGTTCTACAGATACGCAGTATTTT. Encoded protein: CSVDTSGSSTDTQYF.

This clonotype was counted many times. The CDR3 spells CASIHSDTDPSGANVLTF. CDR3 sequence (DNA): TGTGCCAGCATCCACTCCGACACGGATCCTTCTGGGGCCAACGTCCTGACTTTC. V usage is TRBV12-3 or TRBV12-4 and J usage is TRBJ2-6; D is unresolved. This CDR3 has 18 residues. V was cut by 7 bases and J by 1 base, with 20 bases left in between.

This clonotype was counted only a few times. The rearrangement joins TRBV6-1 to TRBJ2-5, with 7 bases lining up with TRBD1. Germline loops: CDR1 MNHNS, CDR2 SASEGT. The CDR3 contains 14 residues. After removal of 5 bases from V and 1 base from J, the junction contained 4 bases not matched to a gene. The CDR3 DNA is TGTGCCAGCAGTAATACAGGGGTCCAAGAGACCCAGTACTTC. This encodes CASSNTGVQETQYF.

The CDR3 DNA follows: TGCAGTGCCAGAAAGTCAGGGGTTAATTATAGCAATCAGCCCCAGCATTTT. It translates to CSARKSGVNYSNQPQHF. The chain recombines TRBV20-1 with TRBJ1-5; D perhaps matches TRBD1 (6 bases). With 6 bases removed from V and 0 bases from J, the gap between germline ends came to 21 bases. Germline values: CDR1 DFQATT, CDR2 SNEGSKA (reference sequence). The length of the CDR3 is 17 residues.

This clonotype was found a few times. The chain carries TRBV24-1 and TRBJ2-1, with 11 bases matching TRBD2. The V and J ends lost 6 bases and 9 bases, in that order; junction bases with no gene match: 9. Looked up from germline, CDR1 is KGHDR and CDR2 is SFDVKD. The length of the CDR3 is 15 residues. The CDR3 loop is CATSLTSGSFFEQFF. For the CDR3, the DNA is TGTGCCACCAGTTTAACTAGCGGGAGTTTCTTTGAGCAGTTCTTC.

The chain employs TRBV7-6 and TRBJ2-1; 9 bases match TRBD2. CDR3 length: 15 residues. Germline CDR1 and CDR2: SGHVS and FNYEAQ. J gave up 8 bases and V 5 bases, and 10 bases lay outside the gene matches. CDR3 region: CASSPRWVAGDEQFF. The CDR3 nucleotides read TGTGCCAGCAGCCCCCGGTGGGTAGCGGGAGATGAGCAGTTCTTC.

This rearrangement joins TRBV12-3 or TRBV12-4 to TRBJ2-5; D may correspond to TRBD1 or TRBD2 (5 bases each). With 8 bases removed from V and 5 bases from J, the gap between germline ends came to 15 bases. The CDR3 runs to 13 residues. This chain's CDR3 is CASRDGREETQYF. DNA of the CDR3: TGTGCCAGCCGGGACGGCCGTGAGGAGACCCAGTACTTC.

This clonotype has only a few counts. The CDR3 sequence: CSVGGSGRETQYF. The CDR3 DNA follows: TGCAGCGTTGGAGGTAGCGGGAGAGAGACCCAGTACTTC. The chain links TRBV29-1 to TRBJ2-5, with 9 bases that match TRBD2. The V and J ends lost 4 bases and 4 bases, in that order; junction bases with no gene match: 4. The CDR3 length is 13 residues. The V gene's germline CDR1 is SQVTM and CDR2 ANQGSEA. The full variable domain, completed using reference TRBV29-1 and TRBJ2-5, is SAVISQKPSRDICQRGTSLTIQCQVDSQVTMMFWYRQQPGQSLTLIATANQGSEATYESGFVIDKFPISRPNLTFSTLTVSNMSPEDSSIYLCSVGGSGRETQYFGPGTRLLVL.

This clonotype occurred a few times. The chain combines TRBV29-1 with TRBJ2-3; the D gene could be TRBD1 or TRBD2 (6 bases each). The CDR3 runs 13 residues. Germline-derived CDR1 and CDR2 are SQVTM and ANQGSEA. V lost 7 bases and J 3 bases, leaving 14 bases between the germline ends. The CDR3 loop reads CSGRGGGTDTQYF. Written as DNA, the CDR3 is TGCAGCGGTCGCGGAGGGGGGACAGATACGCAGTATTTT.

The chain couples TRBV28 to TRBJ2-1; 11 nucleotides agree with TRBD1. CDR1 MDHEN and CDR2 SYDVKM come from the germline V gene. The CDR3 is made up of 19 amino acids. Unmatched junction bases numbered 24, after V lost 8 bases and J lost 9 bases. The CDR3 loop is CASSTDEDRGLAWKAEQFF. For the CDR3, the DNA is TGTGCCAGCTCGACCGACGAGGACAGGGGGCTCGCGTGGAAGGCTGAGCAGTTCTTC.

V usage is TRBV4-1 and J usage is TRBJ2-2; 10 bases match TRBD1. There are 17 residues in the CDR3. Trimming removed 3 bases from V and 4 bases from J; junction bases left unmatched: 8. Germline V gene lookup returns CDR1 MGHRA and CDR2 YSYEKL. The CDR3 DNA is TGCGCCAGCAGCCACCGAGACAGGGGGCAGGGCACCGGGGAGCTGTTTTTT. Protein sequence: CASSHRDRGQGTGELFF.

This clonotype was picked up a small number of times. The genes are TRBV6-2 or TRBV6-3 and TRBJ2-3; D not certain. Germline-derived CDR1 and CDR2 are MNHEY and SVGEGT. CDR3 size: 14 residues. V was trimmed by 5 bases and J by 0 bases, leaving 9 bases between them. In DNA, the CDR3 is TGTGCCAGCAGTCGCGACTGGAGCACAGATACGCAGTATTTT. Translating gives CASSRDWSTDTQYF.

Ten or more counts support this clonotype. V usage is TRBV7-9 and J usage is TRBJ1-6; D ambiguous. The CDR3 runs 14 residues. The germline gives CDR1 SEHNR, CDR2 FQNEAQ (reference sequence). With 5 bases removed from V and 5 bases from J, the gap between germline ends came to 10 bases. The CDR3 DNA follows: TGTGCCAGCAGCCGAGACCATAATAATTCACCCCTCCACTTT. Protein sequence: CASSRDHNNSPLHF.

This clonotype was counted between two and nine times. The chain joins TRBV20-1 to TRBJ2-3; D is undetermined. V dropped 2 bases and J dropped 1 base, with 10 bases sitting between them. This CDR3 is 14 amino acids long. Germline V gene data show CDR1 as DFQATT and CDR2 as SNEGSKA (reference sequence). DNA of the CDR3: TGCAGTGCTAGAAACCCTCGGCGCACAGATACGCAGTATTTT. Its protein is CSARNPRRTDTQYF.

The chain carries TRBV2 and TRBJ2-1, with 9 positions matching TRBD2. V was pared by 7 bases and J by 2 bases, with 6 bases of the junction left unmatched. The germline CDR1 and CDR2 sequences are SNHLY and FYNNEI. CDR3 length: 15 amino acids. The CDR3 sequence: CASTLAGGPYNEQFF. The CDR3 nucleotides are TGTGCCAGCACCCTCGCGGGAGGGCCCTACAATGAGCAGTTCTTC.